This TCR beta chain originates from a study of graft-versus-host responses after intestinal transplantation. This clone showed up just a few times. Its antigen is as yet unknown. Here immunoSEQ multiplex PCR was the method, and the copy in TCRdb shows in-frame clones only, minus some. The sample contains roughly 85,000 clones, about 91% of which appear only once. Findings of the study overall: Graft-donor T cell macrochimerism coincided with high graft-versus-host to host-versus-graft clonal ratios in allografts.

The V segment lost 2 bases and the J segment 6 bases; nucleotides outside the gene matches: 18. The CDR3 is 19 residues long. CDR1 and CDR2 from the germline V gene are SGHTA and FQGTGA. The TCR originated in a human donor who was the organ donor for an intestinal transplant. This material consisted of unstimulated CD8+ T cells sorted from spleen or lymph node cells, taken before transplant. The genes are TRBV7-3 and TRBJ2-3; 9 bases match TRBD2. CDR3 DNA: TGTGCCAGCAGCTTAGATCCAACCCAAGTAGGGCTAGCGGGGGATACGCAGTATTTT. The encoded protein is CASSLDPTQVGLAGDTQYF.